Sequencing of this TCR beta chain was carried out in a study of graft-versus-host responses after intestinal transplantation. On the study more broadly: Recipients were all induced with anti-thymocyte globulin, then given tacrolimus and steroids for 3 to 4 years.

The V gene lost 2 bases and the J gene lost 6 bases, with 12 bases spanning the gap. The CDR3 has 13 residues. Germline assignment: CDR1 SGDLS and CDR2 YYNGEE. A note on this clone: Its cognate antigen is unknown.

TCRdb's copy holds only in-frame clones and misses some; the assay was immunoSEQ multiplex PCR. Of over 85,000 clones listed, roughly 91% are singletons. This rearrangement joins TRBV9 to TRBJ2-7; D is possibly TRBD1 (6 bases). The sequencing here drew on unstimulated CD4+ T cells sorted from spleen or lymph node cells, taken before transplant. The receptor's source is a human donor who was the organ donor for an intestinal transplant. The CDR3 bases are TGTGCCAGCAGCGTGGGACATACCGTCGAGCAGTACTTC. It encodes CASSVGHTVEQYF.